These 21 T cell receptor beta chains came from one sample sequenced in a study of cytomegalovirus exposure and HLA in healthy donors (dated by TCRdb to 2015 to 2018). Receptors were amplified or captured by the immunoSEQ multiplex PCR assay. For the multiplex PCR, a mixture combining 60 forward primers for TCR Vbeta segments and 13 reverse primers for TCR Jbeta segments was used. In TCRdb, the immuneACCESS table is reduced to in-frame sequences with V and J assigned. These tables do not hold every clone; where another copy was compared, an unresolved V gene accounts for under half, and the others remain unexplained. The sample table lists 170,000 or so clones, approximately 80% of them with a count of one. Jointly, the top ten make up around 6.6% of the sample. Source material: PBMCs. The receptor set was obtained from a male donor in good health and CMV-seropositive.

For the CDR3, the DNA is TGTGCCAGTAGTCGGACGGGGACTGCCCGTAGCACAGATACGCAGTATTTT. Its protein is CASSRTGTARSTDTQYF. The chain links TRBV19 to TRBJ2-3, with TRBD2 as a possible D gene (6 bases). Germline CDR1 and CDR2: LNHDA and SQIVND (reference sequence). V lost 5 bases and J lost 0, with 18 bases in between. This CDR3 has 17 amino acids.

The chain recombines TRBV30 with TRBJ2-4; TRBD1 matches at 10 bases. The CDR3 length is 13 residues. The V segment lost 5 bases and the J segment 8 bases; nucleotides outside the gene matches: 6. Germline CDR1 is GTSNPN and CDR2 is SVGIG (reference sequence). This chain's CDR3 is CAWRDRGMDIQYF. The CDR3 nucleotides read TGTGCCTGGCGGGACAGGGGCATGGACATTCAGTACTTC.

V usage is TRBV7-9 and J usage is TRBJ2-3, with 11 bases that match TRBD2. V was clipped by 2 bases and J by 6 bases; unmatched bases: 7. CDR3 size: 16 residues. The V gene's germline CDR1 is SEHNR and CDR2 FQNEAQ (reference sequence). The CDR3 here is CASSLNLAGGMDTQYF. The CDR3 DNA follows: TGTGCCAGCAGCTTAAATCTAGCGGGAGGTATGGATACGCAGTATTTT.

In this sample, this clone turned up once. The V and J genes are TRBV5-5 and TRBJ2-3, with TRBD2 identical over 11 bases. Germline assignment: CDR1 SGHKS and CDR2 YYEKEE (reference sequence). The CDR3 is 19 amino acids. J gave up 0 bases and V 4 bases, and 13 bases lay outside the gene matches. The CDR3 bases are TGTGCCAGCAGCAAGGGAAGCCCGGGACTAGCGGACAGCACAGATACGCAGTATTTT. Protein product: CASSKGSPGLADSTDTQYF.

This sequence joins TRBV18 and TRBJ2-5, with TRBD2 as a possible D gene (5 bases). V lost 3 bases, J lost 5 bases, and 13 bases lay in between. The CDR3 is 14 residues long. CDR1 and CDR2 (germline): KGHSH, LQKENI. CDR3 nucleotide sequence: TGTGCCAGCTCACCTGGCACGGGATGGGAGACCCAGTACTTC. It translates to CASSPGTGWETQYF.

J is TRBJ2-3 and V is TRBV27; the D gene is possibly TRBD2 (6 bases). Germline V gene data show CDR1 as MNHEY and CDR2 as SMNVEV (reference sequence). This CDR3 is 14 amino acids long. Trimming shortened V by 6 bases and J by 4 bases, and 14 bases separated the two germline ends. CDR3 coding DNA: TGTGCCAGCAGCAGACTAGTCCGTGCAGATACGCAGTATTTT. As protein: CASSRLVRADTQYF.

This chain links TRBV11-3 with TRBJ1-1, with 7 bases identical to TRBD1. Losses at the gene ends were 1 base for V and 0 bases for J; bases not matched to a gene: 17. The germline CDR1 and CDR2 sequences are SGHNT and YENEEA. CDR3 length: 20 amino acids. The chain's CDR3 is CASSLGGTATTFVMNTEAFF. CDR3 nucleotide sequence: TGTGCCAGCAGCTTAGGCGGGACAGCGACAACCTTTGTCATGAACACTGAAGCTTTCTTT. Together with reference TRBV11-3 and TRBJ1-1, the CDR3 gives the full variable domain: EAGVVQSPRYKIIEKKQPVAFWCNPISGHNTLYWYLQNLGQGPELLIRYENEEAVDDSQLPKDRFSAERLKGVDSTLKIQPAELGDSAVYLCASSLGGTATTFVMNTEAFFGQGTRLTVV.

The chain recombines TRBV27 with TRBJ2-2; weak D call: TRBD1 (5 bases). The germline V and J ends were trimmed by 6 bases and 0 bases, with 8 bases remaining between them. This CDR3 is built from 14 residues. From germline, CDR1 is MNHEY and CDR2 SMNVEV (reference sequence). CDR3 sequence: CASRGVTNTGELFF. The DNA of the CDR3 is TGTGCCAGCAGAGGGGTCACGAACACCGGGGAGCTGTTTTTT.

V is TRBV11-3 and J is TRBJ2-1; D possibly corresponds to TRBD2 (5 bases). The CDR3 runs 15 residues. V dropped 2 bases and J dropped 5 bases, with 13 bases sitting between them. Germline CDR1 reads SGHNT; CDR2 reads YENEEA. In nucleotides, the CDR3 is TGTGCCAGCAGCTTAAGCGGAACGGGTCACAATGAGCAGTTCTTC. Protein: CASSLSGTGHNEQFF.

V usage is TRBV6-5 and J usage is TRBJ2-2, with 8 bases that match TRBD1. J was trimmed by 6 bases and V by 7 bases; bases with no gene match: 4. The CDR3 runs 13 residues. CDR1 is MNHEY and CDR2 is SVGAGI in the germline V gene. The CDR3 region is CASTTGVPGELFF. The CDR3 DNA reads TGTGCCAGCACGACAGGGGTCCCCGGGGAGCTGTTTTTT.

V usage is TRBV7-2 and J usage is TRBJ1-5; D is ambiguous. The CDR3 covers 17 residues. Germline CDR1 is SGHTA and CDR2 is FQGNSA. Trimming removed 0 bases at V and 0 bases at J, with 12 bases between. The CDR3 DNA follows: TGTGCCAGCAGCTTAGCGGCCAGATCGTATAGCAATCAGCCCCAGCATTTT. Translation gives CASSLAARSYSNQPQHF. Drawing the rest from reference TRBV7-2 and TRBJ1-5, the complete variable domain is GAGVSQSPSNKVTEKGKDVELRCDPISGHTALYWYRQSLGQGLEFLIYFQGNSAPDKSGLPSDRFSAERTGGSVSTLTIQRTQQEDSAVYLCASSLAARSYSNQPQHFGDGTRLSIL.

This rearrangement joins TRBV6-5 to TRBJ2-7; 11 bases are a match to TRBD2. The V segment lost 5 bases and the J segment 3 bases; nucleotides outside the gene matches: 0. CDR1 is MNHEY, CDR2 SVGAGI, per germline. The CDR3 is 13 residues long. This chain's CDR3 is CASSTSGSYEQYF. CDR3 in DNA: TGTGCCAGCAGTACTAGCGGGAGCTACGAGCAGTACTTC.

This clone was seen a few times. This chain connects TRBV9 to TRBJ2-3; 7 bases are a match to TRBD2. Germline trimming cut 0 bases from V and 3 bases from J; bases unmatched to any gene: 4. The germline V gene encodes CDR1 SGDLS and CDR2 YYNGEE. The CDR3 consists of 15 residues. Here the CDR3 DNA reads TGTGCCAGCAGCGTAGACGGCGGGAGTACAGATACGCAGTATTTT. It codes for CASSVDGGSTDTQYF.

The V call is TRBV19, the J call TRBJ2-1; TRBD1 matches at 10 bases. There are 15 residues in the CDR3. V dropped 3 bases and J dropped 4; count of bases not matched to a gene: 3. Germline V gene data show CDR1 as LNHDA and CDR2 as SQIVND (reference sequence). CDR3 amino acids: CASSIDRGLYNEQFF. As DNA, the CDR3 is TGTGCCAGTAGTATCGACAGGGGGCTATACAATGAGCAGTTCTTC.

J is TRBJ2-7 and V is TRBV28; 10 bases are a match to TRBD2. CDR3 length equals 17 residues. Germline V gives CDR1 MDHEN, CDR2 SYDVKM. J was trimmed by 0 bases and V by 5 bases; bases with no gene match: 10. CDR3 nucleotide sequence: TGTGCCAGCAGTCTAATAGCGGGAGGTCTGAGCTCCTACGAGCAGTACTTC. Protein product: CASSLIAGGLSSYEQYF.

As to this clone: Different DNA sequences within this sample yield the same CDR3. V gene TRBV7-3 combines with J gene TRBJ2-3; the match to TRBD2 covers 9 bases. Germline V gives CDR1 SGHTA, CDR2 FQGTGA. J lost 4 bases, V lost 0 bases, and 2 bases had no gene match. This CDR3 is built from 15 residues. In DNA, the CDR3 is TGTGCCAGCAGCTTAACGGCGGGAGGGGCAGATACGCAGTATTTT. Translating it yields CASSLTAGGADTQYF.

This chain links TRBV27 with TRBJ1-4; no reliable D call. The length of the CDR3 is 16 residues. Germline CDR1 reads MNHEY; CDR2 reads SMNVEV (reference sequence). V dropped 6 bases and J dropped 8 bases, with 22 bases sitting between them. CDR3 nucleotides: TGTGCCAGCAGCCGGGCGAGGGTCATAAAGGACGAAAAACTGTTTTTT. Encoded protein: CASSRARVIKDEKLFF.

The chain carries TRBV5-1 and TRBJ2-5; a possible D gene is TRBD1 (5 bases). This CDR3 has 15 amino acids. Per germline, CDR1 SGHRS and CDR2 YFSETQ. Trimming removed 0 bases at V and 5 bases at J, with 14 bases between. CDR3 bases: TGCGCCAGCAGCTTGGGGCAGGGCCTTCGGGAGACCCAGTACTTC. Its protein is CASSLGQGLRETQYF. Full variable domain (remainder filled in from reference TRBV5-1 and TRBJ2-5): KAGVTQTPRYLIKTRGQQVTLSCSPISGHRSVSWYQQTPGQGLQFLFEYFSETQRNKGNFPGRFSGRQFSNSRSEMNVSTLELGDSALYLCASSLGQGLRETQYFGPGTRLLVL.

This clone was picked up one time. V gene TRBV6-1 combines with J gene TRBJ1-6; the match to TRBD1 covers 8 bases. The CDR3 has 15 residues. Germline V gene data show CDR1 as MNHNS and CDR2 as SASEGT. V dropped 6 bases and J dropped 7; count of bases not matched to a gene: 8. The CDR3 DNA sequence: TGTGCCAGCAGCGGACAGGGCCCCTCAAATTCACCCCTCCACTTT. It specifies CASSGQGPSNSPLHF.

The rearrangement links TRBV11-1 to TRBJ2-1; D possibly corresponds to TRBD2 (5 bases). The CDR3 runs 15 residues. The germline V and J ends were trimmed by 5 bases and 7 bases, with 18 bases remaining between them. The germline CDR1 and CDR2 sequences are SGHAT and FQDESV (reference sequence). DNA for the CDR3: TGTGCCAGCAGCCCTAGGTTGCGGGCAGTAAATGAGCAGTTCTTC. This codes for CASSPRLRAVNEQFF.

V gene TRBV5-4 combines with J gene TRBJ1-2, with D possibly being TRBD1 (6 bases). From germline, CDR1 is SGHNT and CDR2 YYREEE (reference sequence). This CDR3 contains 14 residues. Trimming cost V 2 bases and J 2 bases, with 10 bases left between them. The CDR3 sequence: CASSLQGANYGYTF. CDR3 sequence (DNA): TGTGCCAGCAGCTTACAGGGTGCCAACTATGGCTACACCTTC. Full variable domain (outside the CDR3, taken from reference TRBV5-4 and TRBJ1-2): ETGVTQSPTHLIKTRGQQVTLRCSSQSGHNTVSWYQQALGQGPQFIFQYYREEENGRGNFPPRFSGLQFPNYSSELNVNALELDDSALYLCASSLQGANYGYTFGSGTRLTVV.